Presented here are 2 T cell receptor beta chains from one specimen sequenced in a study of control samples from healthy donors and cancer patients (dated by TCRdb to about 2020). Library prep was done by the immunoSEQ multiplex PCR assay. Sourced from immuneACCESS, this table was stored by TCRdb with only in-frame sequences that have V and J called. A share of the clones is absent; for the studies checked, an unresolved V gene accounts for under half, and the remainder has no known explanation. The sample table shows approximately 100,000 clones, and about four fifths are seen once. The ten largest clones take up about 2% of the sample. The sample comprised blood. These receptors all come from a man aged 55 to 70 in good health.

The rearrangement joins TRBV25-1 to TRBJ1-1; D is unclear. Trimming took 2 bases from V and 2 from J, leaving 9 bases between them. Germline V CDR1 and CDR2: MGHDK, SYGVNS. The CDR3 length is 14 residues. As DNA, the CDR3 is TGTGCCAGCAGTGAACTGGGCTATAACACTGAAGCTTTCTTT. Translation gives CASSELGYNTEAFF. Full variable domain (rest looked up from reference TRBV25-1 and TRBJ1-1): EADIYQTPRYLVIGTGKKITLECSQTMGHDKMYWYQQDPGMELHLIHYSYGVNSTEKGDLSSESTVSRIRTEHFPLTLESARPSHTSQYLCASSELGYNTEAFFGQGTRLTVV.

DNA of the CDR3: TGTGCCAGCAGCCAAGATCAGCGGGGCTCCTACAATGAGCAGTTCTTC. The encoded protein is CASSQDQRGSYNEQFF. J is TRBJ2-1 and V is TRBV4-2, with TRBD2 matching over 7 bases. The CDR3 contains 16 residues. Germline CDR1 LGHNA, CDR2 YNFKEQ. V trimming: 0 bases; J trimming: 0 bases; junction bases outside the gene matches: 2.